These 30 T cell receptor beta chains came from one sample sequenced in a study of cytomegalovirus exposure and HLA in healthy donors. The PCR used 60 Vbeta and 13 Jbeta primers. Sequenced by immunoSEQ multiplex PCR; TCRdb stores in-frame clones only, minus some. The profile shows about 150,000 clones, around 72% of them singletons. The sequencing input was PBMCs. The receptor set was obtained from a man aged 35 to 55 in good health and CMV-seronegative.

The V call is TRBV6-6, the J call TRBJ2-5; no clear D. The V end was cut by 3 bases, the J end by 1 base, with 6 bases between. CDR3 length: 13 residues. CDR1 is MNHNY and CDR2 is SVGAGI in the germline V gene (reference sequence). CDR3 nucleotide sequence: TGTGCCAGCAGTTATAGATTCCAAGAGACCCAGTACTTC. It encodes CASSYRFQETQYF.

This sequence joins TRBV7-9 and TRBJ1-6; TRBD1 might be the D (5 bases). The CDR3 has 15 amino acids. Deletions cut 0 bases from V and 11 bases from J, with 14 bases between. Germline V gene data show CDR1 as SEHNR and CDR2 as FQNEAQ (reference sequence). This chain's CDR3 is CASSLASAGRPPLHF. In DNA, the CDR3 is TGTGCCAGCAGCTTAGCGTCGGCAGGGCGGCCACCCCTCCACTTT.

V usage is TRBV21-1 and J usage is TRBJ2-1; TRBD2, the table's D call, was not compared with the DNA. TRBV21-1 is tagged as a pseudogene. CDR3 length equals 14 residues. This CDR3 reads CASSTGLNYNEQFF. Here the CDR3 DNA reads TGTGCCAGCAGCACCGGACTTAATTACAATGAGCAGTTCTTC.

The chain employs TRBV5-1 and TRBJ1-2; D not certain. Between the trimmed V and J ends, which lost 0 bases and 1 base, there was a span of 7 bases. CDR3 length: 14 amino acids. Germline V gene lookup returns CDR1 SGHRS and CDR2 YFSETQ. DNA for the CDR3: TGCGCCAGCAGCTTGGGCGGCATTAACTATGGCTACACCTTC. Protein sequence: CASSLGGINYGYTF.

The CDR3 sequence: CASSYGTGGTDTQYF. In nucleotides, the CDR3 is TGTGCCAGCAGCTACGGGACAGGGGGCACAGATACGCAGTATTTT. The rearrangement joins TRBV4-2 to TRBJ2-3, with 10 bases that match TRBD1. CDR3 size: 15 residues. The V segment lost 5 bases and the J segment 1 base; nucleotides outside the gene matches: 3. Germline CDR1 reads LGHNA; CDR2 reads YNFKEQ.

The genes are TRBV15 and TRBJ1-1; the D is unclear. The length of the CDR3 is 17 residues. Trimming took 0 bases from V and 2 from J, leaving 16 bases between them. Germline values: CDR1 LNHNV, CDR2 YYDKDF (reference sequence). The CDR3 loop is CATSRDPIPAGNTEAFF. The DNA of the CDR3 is TGTGCCACCAGCAGAGATCCTATCCCCGCGGGAAACACTGAAGCTTTCTTT.

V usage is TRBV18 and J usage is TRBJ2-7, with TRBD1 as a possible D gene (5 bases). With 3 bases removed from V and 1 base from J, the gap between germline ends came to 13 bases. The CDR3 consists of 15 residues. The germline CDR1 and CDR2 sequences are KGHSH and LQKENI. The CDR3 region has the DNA TGTGCCAGCTCACCGCCCCTGGCAGGGTCCTACGAGCAGTACTTC. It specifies CASSPPLAGSYEQYF.

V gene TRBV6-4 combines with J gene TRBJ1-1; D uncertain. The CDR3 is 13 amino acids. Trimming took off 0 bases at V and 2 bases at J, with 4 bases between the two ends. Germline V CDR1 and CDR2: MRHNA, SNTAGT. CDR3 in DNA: TGTGCCAGCAGTGACTCGGCCAACACTGAAGCTTTCTTT. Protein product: CASSDSANTEAFF.

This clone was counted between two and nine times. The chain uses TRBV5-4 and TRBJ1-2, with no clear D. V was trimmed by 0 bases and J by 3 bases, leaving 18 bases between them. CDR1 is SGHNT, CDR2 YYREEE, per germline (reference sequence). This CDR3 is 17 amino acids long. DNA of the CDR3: TGTGCCAGCAGCTTGGGAGCCTCCGGAGATAAGCACTATGGCTACACCTTC. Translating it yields CASSLGASGDKHYGYTF.

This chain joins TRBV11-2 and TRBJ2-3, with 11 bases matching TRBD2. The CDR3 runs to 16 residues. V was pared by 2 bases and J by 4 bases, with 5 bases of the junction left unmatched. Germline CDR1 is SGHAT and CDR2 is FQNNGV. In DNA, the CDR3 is TGTGCCAGCAGCTTATCTACTAGCGGGAGAGCAGATACGCAGTATTTT. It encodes CASSLSTSGRADTQYF.

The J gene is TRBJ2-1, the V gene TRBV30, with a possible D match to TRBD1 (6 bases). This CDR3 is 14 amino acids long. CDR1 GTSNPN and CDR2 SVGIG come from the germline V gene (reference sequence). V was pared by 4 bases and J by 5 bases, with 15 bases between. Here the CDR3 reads CAWNPDRLHNEQFF. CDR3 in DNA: TGTGCCTGGAACCCGGACAGACTTCACAATGAGCAGTTCTTC.

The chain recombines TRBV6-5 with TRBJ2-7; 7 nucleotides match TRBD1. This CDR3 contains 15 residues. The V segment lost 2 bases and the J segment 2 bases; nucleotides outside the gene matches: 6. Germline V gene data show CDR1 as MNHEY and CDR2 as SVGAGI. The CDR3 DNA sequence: TGTGCCAGCAGTTACCAGAACAGGGGTACCTACGAGCAGTACTTC. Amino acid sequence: CASSYQNRGTYEQYF.

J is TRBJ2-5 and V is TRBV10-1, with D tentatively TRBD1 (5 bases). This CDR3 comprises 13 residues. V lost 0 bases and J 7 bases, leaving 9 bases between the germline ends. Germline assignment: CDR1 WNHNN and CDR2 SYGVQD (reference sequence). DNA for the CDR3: TGCGCCAGCAGTGAGTCGGGGCGTGGGACCCAGTACTTC. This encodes CASSESGRGTQYF.

The CDR3 nucleotides are TGTGCCAGCTCACCCCCGGGACAGGGGATCTATGGCTACACCTTC. Protein product: CASSPPGQGIYGYTF. The chain couples TRBV18 to TRBJ1-2, with 10 bases aligning to TRBD1. Per the germline V gene, CDR1 is KGHSH and CDR2 is LQKENI. The CDR3 contains 15 residues. Germline trimming cut 3 bases from V and 4 bases from J; bases unmatched to any gene: 5.

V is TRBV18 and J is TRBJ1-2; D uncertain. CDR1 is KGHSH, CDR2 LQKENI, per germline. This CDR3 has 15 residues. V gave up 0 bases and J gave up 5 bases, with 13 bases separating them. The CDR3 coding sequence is TGTGCCAGCTCACCACCGGGCAGGAGGCATTATGGCTACACCTTC. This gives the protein CASSPPGRRHYGYTF.

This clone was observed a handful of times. CDR3: CASSELGTGAEAFF. DNA for the CDR3: TGTGCCAGCAGTGAACTCGGGACAGGGGCTGAAGCTTTCTTT. This chain links TRBV2 with TRBJ1-1; 10 positions match TRBD1. From germline, CDR1 is SNHLY and CDR2 FYNNEI. CDR3 size: 14 residues. The V gene end was trimmed by 2 bases and the J gene end by 6 bases; junction bases not matched to a gene: 3.

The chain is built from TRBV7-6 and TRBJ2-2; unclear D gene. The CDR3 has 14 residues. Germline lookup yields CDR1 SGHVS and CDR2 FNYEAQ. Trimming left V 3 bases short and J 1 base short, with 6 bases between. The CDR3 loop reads CASSLPGNTGELFF. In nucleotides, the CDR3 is TGTGCCAGCAGCTTGCCAGGGAACACCGGGGAGCTGTTTTTT.

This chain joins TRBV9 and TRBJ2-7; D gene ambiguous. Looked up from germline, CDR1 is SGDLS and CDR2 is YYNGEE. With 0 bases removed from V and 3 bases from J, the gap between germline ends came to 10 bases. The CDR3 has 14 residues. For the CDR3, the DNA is TGTGCCAGCAGCGTAGATGGCAGGTTCTACGAGCAGTACTTC. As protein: CASSVDGRFYEQYF. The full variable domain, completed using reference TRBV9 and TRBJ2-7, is DSGVTQTPKHLITATGQRVTLRCSPRSGDLSVYWYQQSLDQGLQFLIQYYNGEERAKGNILERFSAQQFPDLHSELNLSSLELGDSALYFCASSVDGRFYEQYFGPGTRLTVT.

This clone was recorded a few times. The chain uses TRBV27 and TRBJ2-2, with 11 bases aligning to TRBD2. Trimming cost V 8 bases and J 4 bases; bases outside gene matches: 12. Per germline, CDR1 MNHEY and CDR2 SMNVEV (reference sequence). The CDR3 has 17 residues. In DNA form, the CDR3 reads TGTGCCAGCCCACACTTTAGCGGGAGGGAGGGCACCGGGGAGCTGTTTTTT. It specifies CASPHFSGREGTGELFF.

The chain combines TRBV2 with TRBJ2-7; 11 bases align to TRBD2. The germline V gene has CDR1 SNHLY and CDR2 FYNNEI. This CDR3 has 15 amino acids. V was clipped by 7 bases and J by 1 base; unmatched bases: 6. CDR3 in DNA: TGTGCCAGCAAGGTAGCGGGGGGGATGTCCTACGAGCAGTACTTC. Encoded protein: CASKVAGGMSYEQYF.

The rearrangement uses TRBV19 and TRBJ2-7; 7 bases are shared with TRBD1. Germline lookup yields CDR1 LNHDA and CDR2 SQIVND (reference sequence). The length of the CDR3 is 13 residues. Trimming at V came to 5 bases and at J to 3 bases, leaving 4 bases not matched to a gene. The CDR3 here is CASSLGTDYEQYF. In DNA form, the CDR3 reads TGTGCCAGTAGTCTCGGGACAGACTACGAGCAGTACTTC.

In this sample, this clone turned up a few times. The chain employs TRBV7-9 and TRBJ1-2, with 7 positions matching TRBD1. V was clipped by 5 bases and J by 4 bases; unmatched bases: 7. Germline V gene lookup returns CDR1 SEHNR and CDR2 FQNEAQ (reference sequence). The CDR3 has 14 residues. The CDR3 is CASSKTGSLYGYTF. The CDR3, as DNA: TGTGCCAGCAGCAAGACAGGGTCCCTCTATGGCTACACCTTC.

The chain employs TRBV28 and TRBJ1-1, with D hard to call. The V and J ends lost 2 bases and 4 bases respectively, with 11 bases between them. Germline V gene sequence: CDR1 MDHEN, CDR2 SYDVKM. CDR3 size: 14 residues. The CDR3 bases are TGTGCCAGCAGTTTAATCGACGCGGGCACTGAAGCTTTCTTT. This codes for CASSLIDAGTEAFF.

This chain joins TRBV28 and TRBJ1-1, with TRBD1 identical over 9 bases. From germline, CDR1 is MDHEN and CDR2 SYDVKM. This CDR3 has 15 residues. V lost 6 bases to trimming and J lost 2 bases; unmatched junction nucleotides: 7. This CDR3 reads CASSSGQGKNTEAFF. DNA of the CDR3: TGTGCCAGCAGCTCGGGACAGGGAAAAAACACTGAAGCTTTCTTT.

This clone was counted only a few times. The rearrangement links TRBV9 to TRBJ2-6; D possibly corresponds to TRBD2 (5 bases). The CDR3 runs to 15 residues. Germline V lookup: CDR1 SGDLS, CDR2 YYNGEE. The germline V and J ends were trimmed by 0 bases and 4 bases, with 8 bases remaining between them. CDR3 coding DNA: TGTGCCAGCAGCGTAGCTAGAGGGGGGGCCAACGTCCTGACTTTC. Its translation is CASSVARGGANVLTF.

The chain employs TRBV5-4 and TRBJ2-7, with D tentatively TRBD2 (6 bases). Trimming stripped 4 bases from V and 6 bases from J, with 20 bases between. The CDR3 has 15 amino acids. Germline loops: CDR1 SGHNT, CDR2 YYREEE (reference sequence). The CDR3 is CASSKPRMEGSEQYF. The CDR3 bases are TGTGCCAGCAGCAAGCCTAGAATGGAGGGATCCGAGCAGTACTTC.

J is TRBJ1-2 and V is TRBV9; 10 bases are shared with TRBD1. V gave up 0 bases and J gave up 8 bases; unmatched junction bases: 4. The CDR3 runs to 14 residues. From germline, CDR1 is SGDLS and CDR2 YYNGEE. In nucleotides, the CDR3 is TGTGCCAGCAGCGTAGGAGGGACAGGGGTGGGCTACACCTTC. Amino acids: CASSVGGTGVGYTF.

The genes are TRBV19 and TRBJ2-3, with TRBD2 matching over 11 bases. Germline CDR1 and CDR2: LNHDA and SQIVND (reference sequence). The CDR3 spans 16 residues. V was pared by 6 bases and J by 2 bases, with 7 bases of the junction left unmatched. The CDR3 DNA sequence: TGTGCCAGTAGCACCTGGGGACTAGCGGACACAGATACGCAGTATTTT. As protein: CASSTWGLADTDTQYF.

The CDR3 protein is CASSPPLNRGVIDEQYF. The CDR3 nucleotides read TGTGCCAGCAGCCCACCCCTTAACAGGGGAGTAATCGACGAGCAGTACTTC. This chain links TRBV5-6 with TRBJ2-7; 7 bases fit TRBD1. This CDR3 region has 17 residues. Germline assignment: CDR1 SGHDT and CDR2 YYEEEE. Trimming took 4 bases from V and 5 from J; bases not matched to a gene: 18.

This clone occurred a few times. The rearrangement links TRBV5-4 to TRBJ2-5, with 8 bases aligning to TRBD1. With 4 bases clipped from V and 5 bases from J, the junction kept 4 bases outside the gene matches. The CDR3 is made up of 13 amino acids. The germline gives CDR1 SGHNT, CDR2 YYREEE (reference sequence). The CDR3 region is CASSGYRGETQYF. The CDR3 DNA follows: TGTGCCAGCAGCGGATACAGGGGGGAGACCCAGTACTTC.